One sample yielded the 31 T cell receptor beta chains listed below, sequenced in a study of T cells in Graves' hyperthyroidism and ophthalmopathy. Amplified TCR beta CDR3 regions derived from RNA transcripts. The HTBI primer set was used in a first-round RT-PCR of the TCR CDR3. MiXCR was run by TCRdb on the multiplex PCR reads, yielding one entry per CDR3 protein. The table shows some 490,000 distinct CDR3 sequences, with approximately 22% occurring only once. The specimen sequenced was blood. The receptors derive from a woman aged 70-85 years with Graves' ophthalmopathy.

The chain uses TRBV28 and TRBJ2-3; 12 bases align to TRBD2. This CDR3 is built from 14 residues. Trimming removed 5 bases from V and 11 bases from J; junction bases left unmatched: 8. Germline V gene data show CDR1 as MDHEN and CDR2 as SYDVKM. The DNA of the CDR3 is TGTGCCAGCAGTCCCAGGGGACTAGCGGGCTTGCAGTATTTT. It is translated as CASSPRGLAGLQYF.

This clonotype has a count of ten or more. This chain joins TRBV7-2 and TRBJ1-1; D call uncertain. Germline CDR1 is SGHTA and CDR2 is FQGNSA. The CDR3 runs 14 residues. V lost 4 bases and J lost 0, with 9 bases in between. The DNA for the CDR3 is TGTGCCAGCAGCTCATTATGGCTGAACACTGAAGCTTTCTTT. It codes for CASSSLWLNTEAFF.

This clonotype has ten or more counts. The chain has TRBV2 and TRBJ2-1, with D possibly matching TRBD2 (5 bases). Germline-derived CDR1 and CDR2 are SNHLY and FYNNEI. The CDR3 is 13 residues long. Trimming took off 6 bases at V and 9 bases at J, with 15 bases between the two ends. This CDR3 is CASRTNDHSEQFF. The CDR3 bases are TGTGCCAGCAGGACTAATGATCATAGTGAGCAGTTCTTC. The variable domain in full, with the rest retrieved from reference TRBV2 and TRBJ2-1, is EPEVTQTPSHQVTQMGQEVILRCVPISNHLYFYWYRQILGQKVEFLVSFYNNEISEKSEIFDDQFSVERPDGSNFTLKIRSTKLEDSAMYFCASRTNDHSEQFFGPGTRLTVL.

This CDR3 is CSAPGTSGYTDTQYF. The CDR3 DNA sequence: TGCAGTGCTCCGGGGACTAGCGGCTACACAGATACGCAGTATTTT. The chain couples TRBV20-1 to TRBJ2-3; 11 bases align to TRBD2. The CDR3 runs 15 residues. Trimming at V came to 5 bases and at J to 2 bases, leaving 6 bases not matched to a gene. The germline CDR1 and CDR2 sequences are DFQATT and SNEGSKA (reference sequence).

This clonotype was recorded a few times. This sequence joins TRBV29-1 and TRBJ2-5; the D is unclear. The CDR3 consists of 13 residues. The germline CDR1 and CDR2 sequences are SQVTM and ANQGSEA. Trimming cost V 7 bases and J 6 bases, with 18 bases left between them. The CDR3 DNA sequence: TGCAGCGCTGGTCGATTGCTATTGAAGACCCAGTACTTC. This translates into CSAGRLLLKTQYF.

In its sample, this clonotype was seen a few times. This chain connects TRBV4-2 to TRBJ1-5; no clear D. The ends were cut back, 4 bases at V and 4 bases at J, with 8 bases in the middle. Germline V gene sequence: CDR1 LGHNA, CDR2 YNFKEQ. CDR3 length: 13 residues. The CDR3 sequence is CASSRVANQPQHF. The CDR3 DNA reads as TGTGCCAGCAGCCGAGTCGCAAATCAGCCCCAGCATTTT.

This clonotype was observed many times. The J gene is TRBJ2-1, the V gene TRBV11-2; D gene unclear. V dropped 3 bases and J dropped 7 bases, with 13 bases sitting between them. CDR3 size: 14 residues. CDR1 SGHAT and CDR2 FQNNGV come from the germline V gene. The CDR3 loop reads CASSLGGFGNEQFF. Here the CDR3 DNA reads TGTGCCAGCAGCTTGGGTGGTTTCGGAAATGAGCAGTTCTTC.

Note on this clonotype: With a much larger clone just one base away, this may be a read error. This rearrangement joins TRBV27 to TRBJ2-5; possibly TRBD2 for D (6 bases). Trimming took off 5 bases at V and 2 bases at J, with 18 bases between the two ends. Germline loops: CDR1 MNHEY, CDR2 SMNVEV (reference sequence). The length of the CDR3 is 16 residues. The CDR3 region is CASSRDWRVFQETQYF. For the CDR3, the DNA is TGTGCCAGCAGTCGGGACTGGCGAGTATTTCAAGAGACCCAGTACTTC.

This clonotype was recorded a few times. V is TRBV3-1 and J is TRBJ1-1; possibly TRBD1 for D (5 bases). Per germline, CDR1 LGHDT and CDR2 YNNKEL (reference sequence). This CDR3 is built from 13 residues. The germline V and J ends were trimmed by 8 bases and 1 base, with 11 bases remaining between them. The DNA for the CDR3 is TGTGCCAGCGGCGACAGACCGAACACTGAAGCTTTCTTT. Amino acid sequence: CASGDRPNTEAFF.

The DNA of the CDR3 is TGTGCCAGCAGCCCACGGGACCTTTTCTATGGCTACACCTTC. Translating gives CASSPRDLFYGYTF. The chain recombines TRBV7-2 with TRBJ1-2, with D tentatively TRBD1 (5 bases). CDR1 and CDR2 from the germline V gene are SGHTA and FQGNSA. V was cut by 5 bases and J by 4 bases, with 14 bases left in between. The CDR3 has 14 amino acids.

Ten or more counts support this clonotype. The chain joins TRBV5-1 to TRBJ2-3; TRBD2 aligns across 9 bases. The germline V gene has CDR1 SGHRS and CDR2 YFSETQ. V dropped 0 bases and J dropped 2; count of bases not matched to a gene: 7. CDR3 length: 17 amino acids. CDR3 protein: CASSLGPSGVPTDTQYF. CDR3 nucleotides: TGCGCCAGCAGCTTGGGGCCTAGCGGGGTCCCCACAGATACGCAGTATTTT.

Comment on this clonotype: Relative to the germline gene, one junction end is altered; a read error may explain this. The chain links TRBV7-2 to TRBJ1-1; no reliable D call. This CDR3 region has 14 residues. Germline V gives CDR1 SGHTA, CDR2 FQGNSA. CDR3 loop: CASSLGMVNTGAFF. The CDR3 DNA is TGTGCCAGCAGCTTAGGAATGGTGAACACTGGAGCTTTCTTT.

The chain recombines TRBV12-3 or TRBV12-4 with TRBJ2-7; D is unclear. The V end was cut by 2 bases, the J end by 3 bases, with 5 bases between. The CDR3 runs to 12 residues. The CDR3 region is CASSLLLYEQYF. In nucleotides, the CDR3 is TGTGCCAGCAGTTTACTCCTCTACGAGCAGTACTTC.

There are many counts of this clonotype. V is TRBV6-2 or TRBV6-3 and J is TRBJ2-7; weak D call: TRBD2 (7 bases). This CDR3 region has 13 residues. Germline V gene data show CDR1 as MNHEY and CDR2 as SVGEGT. Trimming took 8 bases from V and 1 from J, leaving 12 bases between them. Written as DNA, the CDR3 is TGTGCCAGCGGACTAGGACAGTCCTACGAGCAGTACTTC. This codes for CASGLGQSYEQYF.

This clonotype was observed a single time. V gene TRBV19 combines with J gene TRBJ2-7, with 10 bases that match TRBD2. The CDR3 is made up of 16 amino acids. Germline V gene sequence: CDR1 LNHDA, CDR2 SQIVND (reference sequence). V lost 6 bases and J lost 3; bases outside the gene matches: 11. DNA for the CDR3: TGTGCCAGTAGCGCCTCTAGCGGGAGTGACCTCTACGAGCAGTACTTC. It codes for CASSASSGSDLYEQYF.

This clonotype was seen only once. The V and J genes are TRBV24-1 and TRBJ2-1, with D unresolved. Looked up from germline, CDR1 is KGHDR and CDR2 is SFDVKD. V lost 2 bases and J lost 9, with 7 bases in between. The length of the CDR3 is 12 residues. The CDR3: CATSDSHGEQFF. The CDR3 DNA is TGTGCCACCAGTGATTCCCACGGTGAGCAGTTCTTC.

In the case of this clonotype: This may come from a read error, since a much larger clone is one base off. V and J are TRBV15 and TRBJ2-1; D is possibly TRBD2 (6 bases). CDR1 is LNHNV, CDR2 YYDKDF, per germline (reference sequence). This CDR3 has 13 residues. V was cut by 6 bases and J by 8 bases, with 14 bases left in between. The CDR3 spells CATRASESYEQFF. The CDR3 coding sequence is TGTGCCACCAGGGCTAGCGAGAGCTATGAGCAGTTCTTC.

The chain has TRBV4-3 and TRBJ2-3, with 7 bases matching TRBD2. V gave up 4 bases and J gave up 0 bases; unmatched junction bases: 4. The CDR3 is 15 amino acids. CDR1 and CDR2 from the germline V gene are LGHNA and YSLEER. The CDR3 here is CASSPSGGSTDTQYF. The CDR3 coding sequence is TGCGCCAGCAGCCCCTCCGGGGGGAGCACAGATACGCAGTATTTT.

This clonotype has more than one count but fewer than ten. This chain links TRBV7-9 with TRBJ1-6; a possible D gene is TRBD1 (5 bases). Germline CDR1 SEHNR, CDR2 FQNEAQ (reference sequence). The CDR3 runs 13 residues. Trimming pared 4 bases from V and 6 bases from J, leaving 7 bases between. CDR3 bases: TGTGCCAGCAGCTGGGACCCTAATTCACCCCTCCACTTT. Encoded protein: CASSWDPNSPLHF.

This clonotype was seen repeatedly, ten times or more. The rearrangement uses TRBV3-1 and TRBJ1-2; D ambiguous. CDR1 is LGHDT, CDR2 YNNKEL, per germline (reference sequence). Trimming shortened V by 1 base and J by 4 bases, and 13 bases separated the two germline ends. The length of the CDR3 is 15 residues. The CDR3 coding sequence is TGTGCCAGCAGCCAAGGAGGACGGACTCTCTATGGCTACACCTTC. Amino acid sequence: CASSQGGRTLYGYTF.

The chain recombines TRBV28 with TRBJ2-7, with 8 bases identical to TRBD1. Germline trimming cut 3 bases from V and 7 bases from J; bases unmatched to any gene: 8. The CDR3 is 14 amino acids. Germline CDR1 and CDR2: MDHEN and SYDVKM. The CDR3 DNA reads TGTGCCAGCAGTTTCATTCAGGGGGCGGGGGAGCAGTACTTC. Translated, it gives CASSFIQGAGEQYF. Filled out from reference TRBV28 and TRBJ2-7, the complete variable domain reads DVKVTQSSRYLVKRTGEKVFLECVQDMDHENMFWYRQDPGLGLRLIYFSYDVKMKEKGDIPEGYSVSREKKERFSLILESASTNQTSMYLCASSFIQGAGEQYFGPGTRLTVT.

The chain links TRBV11-2 to TRBJ2-1; TRBD1 agrees at 7 bases. Unmatched junction bases numbered 12, after V lost 4 bases and J lost 6 bases. The CDR3 extends over 16 amino acids. Germline CDR1 reads SGHAT; CDR2 reads FQNNGV. CDR3 in DNA: TGTGCCAGCAGCTCGGGACAGTCCTTTTTGTCCAATGAGCAGTTCTTC. Its protein is CASSSGQSFLSNEQFF.

This rearrangement joins TRBV12-3 or TRBV12-4 to TRBJ2-1; maybe TRBD1 (7 bases). Trimming pared 10 bases from V and 7 bases from J, leaving 17 bases between. There are 13 residues in the CDR3. CDR3 region: CATTGVAGNEQFF. The CDR3, as DNA: TGTGCCACTACAGGGGTTGCGGGAAATGAGCAGTTCTTC.

V usage is TRBV7-2 and J usage is TRBJ2-7; 7 bases fit TRBD2. Per the germline V gene, CDR1 is SGHTA and CDR2 is FQGNSA. The CDR3 runs 15 residues. Germline trimming cut 4 bases from V and 4 bases from J; bases unmatched to any gene: 10. CDR3 in amino acids: CASSSRAGEGYEQYF. The CDR3 bases are TGTGCCAGCAGCTCGAGGGCGGGAGAGGGTTACGAGCAGTACTTC.

This clonotype was recorded at least ten times. This CDR3 is CASSLGSGQPQHF. The DNA of the CDR3 is TGTGCCAGCAGCTTGGGGTCCGGTCAGCCCCAGCATTTT. The V gene is TRBV7-9, the J gene TRBJ1-5; D is unclear. The CDR3 totals 13 residues. V gave up 3 bases and J gave up 6 bases, with 9 bases separating them. Germline-derived CDR1 and CDR2 are SEHNR and FQNEAQ (reference sequence).

This clonotype was recorded many times. The CDR3 sequence is CASSHNPGLAGADEQFF. The CDR3, as DNA: TGTGCCAGCAGCCACAACCCGGGACTAGCGGGAGCTGATGAGCAGTTCTTC. The chain employs TRBV11-1 and TRBJ2-1, with 14 bases aligning to TRBD2. V was pared by 5 bases and J by 8 bases, with 11 bases of the junction left unmatched. Germline V gives CDR1 SGHAT, CDR2 FQDESV (reference sequence). The CDR3 extends over 17 amino acids.

This chain uses TRBV5-1 with TRBJ2-7; either TRBD1 or TRBD2 may fit D (6 bases each). Trimming took off 0 bases at V and 2 bases at J, with 9 bases between the two ends. The CDR3 extends over 14 amino acids. Germline assignment: CDR1 SGHRS and CDR2 YFSETQ. The CDR3 DNA is TGCGCCAGCAGCTTGGGGGGGGCACCCTACGAGCAGTACTTC. It codes for CASSLGGAPYEQYF.

This clonotype has only a few counts. This could be a read error, since a much larger clone is one nucleotide away. Here the CDR3 DNA reads TGTGCCAGCAGTGAACTAGCGGGAGGGCCGACAGATGCGCAGTATTTT. Protein: CASSELAGGPTDAQYF. The chain employs TRBV2 and TRBJ2-3; TRBD2 matches 12 bases. CDR3 size: 16 residues. CDR1 is SNHLY and CDR2 is FYNNEI in the germline V gene.

The chain recombines TRBV7-8 with TRBJ2-7, with 8 bases aligning to TRBD1. V trimming: 5 bases; J trimming: 0 bases; junction bases outside the gene matches: 6. The CDR3 totals 15 residues. CDR1 is SGHVS and CDR2 is FQNEAQ in the germline V gene. DNA for the CDR3: TGTGCCAGCAGCCCCCGGACAGGGAGCTCCTACGAGCAGTACTTC. It is translated as CASSPRTGSSYEQYF.

The chain combines TRBV19 with TRBJ1-5; no definite D call. The length of the CDR3 is 15 residues. Looked up from germline, CDR1 is LNHDA and CDR2 is SQIVND (reference sequence). V shed 4 bases and J shed 1 base, with 11 bases lying between them. The CDR3 DNA reads TGTGCCAGTAGTAGGTTGGGATCGAGCAATCAGCCCCAGCATTTT. This encodes CASSRLGSSNQPQHF. Filled out from reference TRBV19 and TRBJ1-5, the complete variable domain reads DGGITQSPKYLFRKEGQNVTLSCEQNLNHDAMYWYRQDPGQGLRLIYYSQIVNDFQKGDIAEGYSVSREKKESFPLTVTSAQKNPTAFYLCASSRLGSSNQPQHFGDGTRLSIL.

The chain couples TRBV7-9 to TRBJ1-5; tentatively, D is TRBD1 (5 bases). The CDR3 length is 15 residues. Germline CDR1 and CDR2: SEHNR and FQNEAQ (reference sequence). The ends were cut back, 1 base at V and 0 bases at J, with 7 bases in the middle. The CDR3 bases are TGTGCCAGCAGCTTAGGAGGGGTTAGCAATCAGCCCCAGCATTTT. It codes for CASSLGGVSNQPQHF.